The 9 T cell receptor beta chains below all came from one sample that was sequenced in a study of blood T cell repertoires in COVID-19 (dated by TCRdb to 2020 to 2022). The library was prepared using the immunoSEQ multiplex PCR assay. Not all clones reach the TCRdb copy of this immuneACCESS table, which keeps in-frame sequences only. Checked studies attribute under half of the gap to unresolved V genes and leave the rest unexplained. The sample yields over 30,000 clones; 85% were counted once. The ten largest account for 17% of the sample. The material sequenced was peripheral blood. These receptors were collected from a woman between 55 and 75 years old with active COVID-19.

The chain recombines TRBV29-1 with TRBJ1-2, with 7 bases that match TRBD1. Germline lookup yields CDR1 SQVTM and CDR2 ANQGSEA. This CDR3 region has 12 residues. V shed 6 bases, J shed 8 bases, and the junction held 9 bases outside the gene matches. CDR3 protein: CSVTTGVGGYTF. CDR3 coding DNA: TGCAGCGTAACTACAGGGGTCGGGGGCTACACCTTC.

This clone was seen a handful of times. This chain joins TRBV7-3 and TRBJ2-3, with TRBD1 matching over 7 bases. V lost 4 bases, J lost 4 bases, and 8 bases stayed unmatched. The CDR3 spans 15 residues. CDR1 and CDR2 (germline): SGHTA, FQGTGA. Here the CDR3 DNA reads TGTGCCAGCAGCTCCCTGGGACAGACCGCAGATACGCAGTATTTT. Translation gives CASSSLGQTADTQYF. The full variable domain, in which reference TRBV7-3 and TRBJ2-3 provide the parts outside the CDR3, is GAGVSQTPSNKVTEKGKYVELRCDPISGHTALYWYRQSLGQGPEFLIYFQGTGAADDSGLPNDRFFAVRPEGSVSTLKIQRTERGDSAVYLCASSSLGQTADTQYFGPGTRLTVL.

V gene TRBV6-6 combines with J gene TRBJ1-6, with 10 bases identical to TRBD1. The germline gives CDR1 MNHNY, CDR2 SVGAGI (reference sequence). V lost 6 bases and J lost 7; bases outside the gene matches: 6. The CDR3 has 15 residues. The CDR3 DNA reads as TGTGCCAGCAGCAAACCGGGACAGGGGAATTCACCCCTCCACTTT. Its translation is CASSKPGQGNSPLHF.

The CDR3, as DNA: TGCAGTGCTAGTCCCGGTTACGAGCAGTACTTC. As protein: CSASPGYEQYF. The chain is built from TRBV20-1 and TRBJ2-7; D is unclear. The germline V gene has CDR1 DFQATT and CDR2 SNEGSKA (reference sequence). The CDR3 contains 11 residues. Between the trimmed V and J ends, which lost 3 bases and 4 bases, there was a span of 7 bases.

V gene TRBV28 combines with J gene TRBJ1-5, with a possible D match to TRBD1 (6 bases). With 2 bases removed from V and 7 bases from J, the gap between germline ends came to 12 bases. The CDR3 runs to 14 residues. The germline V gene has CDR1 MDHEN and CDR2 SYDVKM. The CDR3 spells CASSLRGSGQPQHF. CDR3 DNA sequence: TGTGCCAGCAGTTTAAGGGGGTCGGGACAGCCCCAGCATTTT.

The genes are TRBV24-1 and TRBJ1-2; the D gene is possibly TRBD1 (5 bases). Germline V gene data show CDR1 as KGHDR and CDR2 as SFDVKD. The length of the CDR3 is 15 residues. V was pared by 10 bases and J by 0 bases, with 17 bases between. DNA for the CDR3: TGTGCCACTTCGGCCGGGGGAGTCTCTAACTATGGCTACACCTTC. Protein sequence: CATSAGGVSNYGYTF.

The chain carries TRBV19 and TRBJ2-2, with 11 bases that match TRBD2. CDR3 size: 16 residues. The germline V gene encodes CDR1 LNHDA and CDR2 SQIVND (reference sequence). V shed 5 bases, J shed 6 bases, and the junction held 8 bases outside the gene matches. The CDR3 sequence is CASSPSSGRIAGELFF. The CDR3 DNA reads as TGTGCCAGTAGTCCCTCTAGCGGGAGGATTGCCGGGGAGCTGTTTTTT.

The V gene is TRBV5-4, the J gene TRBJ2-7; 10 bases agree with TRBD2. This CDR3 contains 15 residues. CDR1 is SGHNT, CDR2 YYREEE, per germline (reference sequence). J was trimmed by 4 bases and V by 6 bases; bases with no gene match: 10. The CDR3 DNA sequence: TGTGCCAGCATCAAAAAAGCGGGAGGGCAGTACGAGCAGTACTTC. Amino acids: CASIKKAGGQYEQYF.

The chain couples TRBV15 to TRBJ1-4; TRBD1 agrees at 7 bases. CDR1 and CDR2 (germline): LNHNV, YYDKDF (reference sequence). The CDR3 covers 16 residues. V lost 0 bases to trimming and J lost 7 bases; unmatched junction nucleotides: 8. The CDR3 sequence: CATSRDRRGRGEKLFF. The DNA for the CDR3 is TGTGCCACCAGCAGAGATCGTAGGGGGCGCGGTGAAAAACTGTTTTTT.